The clone carrying this T cell receptor beta chain has a handful of counts. Recruits, aged roughly 18 to 100 years, lived in roughly 22 US areas. Categorization into cohorts depended on clinical history that participants reported. For recovered donors of Cohort 3, there were two negative PCRs, clearance, or symptom resolution. Method: immunoSEQ multiplex PCR; TCRdb's copy keeps in-frame clones and lacks some. The repertoire consists of approximately 210,000 clones, with roughly four fifths occurring once and the leading ten covering about 11%. This specimen belongs to a study of blood T cell repertoires in COVID-19. CDR3 size: 14 residues. The germline CDR1 and CDR2 sequences are SGHDT and YYEEEE. Losses at the gene ends were 4 bases for V and 5 bases for J; bases not matched to a gene: 7.

The origin of this receptor is a man aged 40-50 years who had recovered from COVID-19. Sequencing input: PBMCs or T cells enriched from blood (not recorded which). The rearrangement uses TRBV5-6 and TRBJ2-5; 8 bases are shared with TRBD1. The CDR3 region is CASSLTGVGETQYF. The CDR3 DNA is TGTGCCAGCAGCCTGACAGGGGTGGGGGAGACCCAGTACTTC.